The source of this T cell receptor (beta chain) is a study of cytotoxic CD8 clonotypes in ibrutinib-treated CLL. Looking at the study overall: Samples had a mean of roughly 250,000 productive templates and around 90,000 productive rearrangements.

The CDR3 is 14 amino acids. The germline CDR1 and CDR2 sequences are MGHRA and YSYEKL. The germline V and J ends were trimmed by 1 base and 7 bases, with 10 bases remaining between them. The table came from immunoSEQ multiplex PCR; TCRdb's copy has only in-frame clones and leaves some out. The table lists about 140,000 clones, 77% of them singletons, with approximately 27% in the top ten. Sequenced here: PBMCs, sampled after 12 months of ibrutinib treatment. This chain uses TRBV4-1 with TRBJ2-2, with D perhaps matching TRBD1 (5 bases). This receptor was obtained from a human donor with chronic lymphocytic leukemia. CDR3 region: CASSQGTSGGELFF. The DNA of the CDR3 is TGCGCCAGCAGCCAAGGGACATCGGGCGGGGAGCTGTTTTTT.